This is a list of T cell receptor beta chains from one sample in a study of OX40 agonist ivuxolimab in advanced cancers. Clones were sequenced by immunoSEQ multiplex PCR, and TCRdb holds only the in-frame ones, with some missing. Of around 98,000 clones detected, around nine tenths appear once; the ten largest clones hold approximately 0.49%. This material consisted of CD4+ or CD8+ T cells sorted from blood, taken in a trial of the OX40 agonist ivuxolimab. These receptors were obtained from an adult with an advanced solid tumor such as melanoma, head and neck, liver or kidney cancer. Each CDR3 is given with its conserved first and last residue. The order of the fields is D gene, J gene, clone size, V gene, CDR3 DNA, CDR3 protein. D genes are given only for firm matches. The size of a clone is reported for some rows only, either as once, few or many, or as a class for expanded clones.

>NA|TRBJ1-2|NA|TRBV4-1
TGCGCCAGCAGCCAAGCGGCGACAGCTAACTATGGCTACACCTTC
CASSQAATANYGYTF
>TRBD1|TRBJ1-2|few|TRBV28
TGTGCCAGCAGTTTAGGGGGGACAGCCGGCTACACCTTC
CASSLGGTAGYTF
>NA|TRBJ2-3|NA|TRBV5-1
TGCGCCAGCAGCGGAGTGGGGGGATCCACAGATACGCAGTATTTT
CASSGVGGSTDTQYF
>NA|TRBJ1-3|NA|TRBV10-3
TGTGCCATCAGTGAAGGCTACAGCCTCGGAGGAAACACCATATATTTT
CAISEGYSLGGNTIYF
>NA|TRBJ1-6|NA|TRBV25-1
TGTGCCAGCAGTATCCGGGAATATTCACCCCTCCACTTT
CASSIREYSPLHF
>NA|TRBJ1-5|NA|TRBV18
TGTGCCAGCTCACCGGCAGGGGATCAGCCCCAGCATTTT
CASSPAGDQPQHF
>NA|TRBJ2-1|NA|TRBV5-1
TGCGCCAGCACCGGGGACCCCCGGGATGAGCAGTTCTTC
CASTGDPRDEQFF
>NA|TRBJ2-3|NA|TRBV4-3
TGCGCCAGCAGCCAAGATTTTCGGACAGATACGCAGTATTTT
CASSQDFRTDTQYF
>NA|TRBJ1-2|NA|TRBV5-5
TGTGCCAGCAGCTTGTTGGGCCAGACAAACTATGGCTACACCTTC
CASSLLGQTNYGYTF
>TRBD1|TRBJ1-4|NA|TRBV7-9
TGTGCCAGCAGCTCCTCGGACAGGGTTACAACTAATGAAAAACTGTTTTTT
CASSSSDRVTTNEKLFF
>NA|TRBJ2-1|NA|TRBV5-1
TGCGCCAGCAAGTTCGACACCGGAGGGGGTGAGCAGTTCTTC
CASKFDTGGGEQFF
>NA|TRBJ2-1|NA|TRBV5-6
TGTGCCAGCAGCTCTTTTAAGGGGGGACCGCGAACTGAGGAGCAGTTCTTC
CASSSFKGGPRTEEQFF
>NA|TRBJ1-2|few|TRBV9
TGTGCCAGCAGCTCGGCCGGGGATGGCTATGGCTACACCTTC
CASSSAGDGYGYTF
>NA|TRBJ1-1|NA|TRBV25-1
TGTGCCAGCAGTGACCGAGAGGGGCTGAACACTGAAGCTTTCTTT
CASSDREGLNTEAFF
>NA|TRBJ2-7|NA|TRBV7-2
TGTGCCAGCAGCCGTGGGCCAGTCTCCTACGAGCAGTACTTC
CASSRGPVSYEQYF